What follows are 10 T cell receptor beta chains derived from one specimen sequenced in a study of blood T cell repertoires in COVID-19 (dated by TCRdb to 2020 to 2021). Libraries were constructed by the immunoSEQ multiplex PCR assay. TCRdb carries this immuneACCESS record with in-frame sequences only. Its versions omit some clonotypes, under half of them owing to an unresolved V gene in the studies checked, with the rest unexplained. Across this sample there are some 320,000 clones, with approximately 90% seen only once. The top ten constitute about 4% of the sample. The sequenced material came from PBMCs or T cells enriched from blood (not recorded which). The receptors originated from a woman in her twenties or thirties who had been exposed to COVID-19.

V usage is TRBV15 and J usage is TRBJ2-3; D is ambiguous. Germline V gene sequence: CDR1 LNHNV, CDR2 YYDKDF (reference sequence). Trimming left V 1 base short and J 6 bases short, with 11 bases between. The CDR3 extends over 14 amino acids. The CDR3 DNA reads TGTGCCACCAGCAGAGGCCAAGCGTCGGATACGCAGTATTTT. It specifies CATSRGQASDTQYF.

V and J are TRBV7-9 and TRBJ1-1, with TRBD1 as a possible D gene (6 bases). Germline assignment: CDR1 SEHNR and CDR2 FQNEAQ (reference sequence). The V and J ends lost 3 bases and 8 bases respectively, with 13 bases between them. CDR3 length: 13 residues. The CDR3 sequence: CASSLPIGTEAFF. Written as DNA, the CDR3 is TGTGCCAGCAGCTTGCCCATCGGGACAGAAGCTTTCTTT.

The V gene is TRBV5-1, the J gene TRBJ2-2; 9 bases match TRBD2. J lost 5 bases, V lost 4 bases, and 9 bases had no gene match. In germline, CDR1 is SGHRS, CDR2 YFSETQ. The CDR3 covers 16 residues. The CDR3: CASSPRGGALTGELFF. DNA of the CDR3: TGCGCCAGCAGCCCCCGCGGGGGGGCCCTAACCGGGGAGCTGTTTTTT.

The rearrangement uses TRBV19 and TRBJ1-6; D not resolved. V was trimmed by 3 bases and J by 14 bases, leaving 11 bases between them. The CDR3 length is 12 residues. Germline values: CDR1 LNHDA, CDR2 SQIVND (reference sequence). The CDR3 reads CASSIPTSSLHF. In nucleotides, the CDR3 is TGTGCCAGTAGTATCCCTACTTCCTCCCTCCACTTT.

The chain combines TRBV27 with TRBJ2-5; D perhaps matches TRBD1 (7 bases). In germline, CDR1 is MNHEY, CDR2 SMNVEV (reference sequence). V gave up 6 bases and J gave up 5 bases, with 19 bases separating them. There are 15 residues in the CDR3. Here the CDR3 DNA reads TGTGCCAGCAGCACCTACAGGGGAGGAGGGGAGACCCAGTACTTC. Translated: CASSTYRGGGETQYF.

The V and J genes are TRBV7-2 and TRBJ1-5, with a possible D match to TRBD1 (6 bases). The CDR3 has 15 residues. The V gene lost 5 bases and the J gene lost 2 bases, with 13 bases spanning the gap. Germline lookup yields CDR1 SGHTA and CDR2 FQGNSA. Here the CDR3 DNA reads TGTGCCAGCAGCCCACAGGGACGAGGCAATCAGCCCCAGCATTTT. Translation gives CASSPQGRGNQPQHF.

The rearrangement joins TRBV21-1 to TRBJ1-6; the table gives TRBD1 as D, unverified against the DNA. TRBV21-1 is tagged as a pseudogene. This CDR3 is 19 amino acids long. The CDR3 bases are TGTGCCAGCAGCAAAGCTTGGCAGGGTTATTTAAGAAATAATTCACCCCTCCACTTT. Encoded protein: CASSKAWQGYLRNNSPLHF.

The J gene is TRBJ2-7, the V gene TRBV10-3; 8 nucleotides agree with TRBD1. This CDR3 is 14 amino acids long. The V and J ends lost 8 bases and 6 bases, in that order; junction bases with no gene match: 12. Looked up from germline, CDR1 is ENHRY and CDR2 is SYGVKD. In DNA, the CDR3 is TGTGCCATCTTACAGGGGGTAGGCGGAGGCGAGCAGTACTTC. Its protein is CAILQGVGGGEQYF.

The chain combines TRBV4-3 with TRBJ2-1; 9 bases fit TRBD1. Germline CDR1 is LGHNA and CDR2 is YSLEER. This CDR3 has 14 amino acids. The trim removed 4 bases at V and 8 bases at J, leaving 6 bases unmatched. Here the CDR3 DNA reads TGCGCCAGCAGCCCCGGGACAGGGAACTATGAGCAGTTCTTC. It translates to CASSPGTGNYEQFF.

This chain connects TRBV5-1 to TRBJ2-3, with D uncertain. Germline assignment: CDR1 SGHRS and CDR2 YFSETQ. Deletions cut 0 bases from V and 4 bases from J, with 6 bases between. The CDR3 length is 13 residues. For the CDR3, the DNA is TGCGCCAGCAGCTTGGTGGCTGCAGATACGCAGTATTTT. Translated, it gives CASSLVAADTQYF.